These 11 T cell receptor beta chains originate from one sample sequenced in a study of blood T cell repertoires in COVID-19. Clones were sequenced by immunoSEQ multiplex PCR, and TCRdb holds only the in-frame ones, with some missing. The sample gives a few hundred thousand clones, approximately 85% of which show up once; about 2% is in the top ten. The sequenced sample consisted of PBMCs or T cells enriched from blood (not recorded which). The receptors here all came from a man aged 30 to 39 who had recovered from COVID-19.

The chain is built from TRBV5-6 and TRBJ1-3, with D perhaps matching TRBD1 (6 bases). The V gene's germline CDR1 is SGHDT and CDR2 YYEEEE. Trimming removed 4 bases at V and 11 bases at J, with 13 bases between. This CDR3 has 12 residues. The DNA for the CDR3 is TGTGCCAGCAGCCCAACCCAGGGGCCCATATATTTT. Protein product: CASSPTQGPIYF.

This clone was detected only once. The chain combines TRBV3-1 (or the pseudogene TRBV3-2) with TRBJ1-4, with 9 bases lining up with TRBD1. Looked up from germline, CDR1 is LGHDT and CDR2 is YNNKEL (reference sequence). The V segment lost 2 bases and the J segment 7 bases; nucleotides outside the gene matches: 8. The length of the CDR3 is 16 residues. The DNA for the CDR3 is TGTGCCAGCAGCCAATTCCGGGACAGGGTGTTTGAAAAACTGTTTTTT. This translates into CASSQFRDRVFEKLFF.

This chain joins TRBV2 and TRBJ1-2; D remains unclear. Germline CDR1 SNHLY, CDR2 FYNNEI. The V end lost 3 bases, the J end lost 0 bases, and 11 bases lay between the germline ends. CDR3 length equals 15 residues. The CDR3 bases are TGTGCCAGCAGTGATTGGGCCAAAGCTAACTATGGCTACACCTTC. Its translation is CASSDWAKANYGYTF. The full variable domain, its missing parts supplied by reference TRBV2 and TRBJ1-2, is EPEVTQTPSHQVTQMGQEVILRCVPISNHLYFYWYRQILGQKVEFLVSFYNNEISEKSEIFDDQFSVERPDGSNFTLKIRSTKLEDSAMYFCASSDWAKANYGYTFGSGTRLTVV.

The table lists this clone with a few counts. The chain employs TRBV2 and TRBJ1-6; D is unresolved. The CDR3 spans 17 residues. Germline CDR1 and CDR2: SNHLY and FYNNEI. The V gene lost 6 bases and the J gene lost 4 bases, with 19 bases spanning the gap. The CDR3 loop is CASSGSWPSIYNSPLHF. Written as DNA, the CDR3 is TGTGCCAGCAGCGGGAGTTGGCCCTCCATTTATAATTCACCCCTCCACTTT.

J is TRBJ1-2 and V is TRBV4-1; D not resolved. Germline V lookup: CDR1 MGHRA, CDR2 YSYEKL. The CDR3 covers 13 residues. V lost 4 bases and J lost 1, with 7 bases in between. The CDR3 region has the DNA TGCGCCAGCAGCCCCTCGCGTAACTATGGCTACACCTTC. Its translation is CASSPSRNYGYTF.

V is TRBV7-9 and J is TRBJ2-7; the D gene is possibly TRBD2 (5 bases). Between the trimmed V and J ends, which lost 4 bases and 6 bases, there was a span of 13 bases. This CDR3 spans 13 amino acids. Germline lookup yields CDR1 SEHNR and CDR2 FQNEAQ (reference sequence). DNA for the CDR3: TGTGCCAGCAGCTCGTTCGGGGTGGGCGAGCAGTACTTC. Translating gives CASSSFGVGEQYF.

This chain connects TRBV30 to TRBJ2-3, with D possibly being TRBD1 (6 bases). The germline CDR1 and CDR2 sequences are GTSNPN and SVGIG (reference sequence). The CDR3 consists of 15 residues. The V and J ends lost 1 base and 2 bases respectively, with 13 bases between them. In DNA form, the CDR3 reads TGTGCCTGGAGTGGGAGAGGGGGTTCCACAGATACGCAGTATTTT. Translating it yields CAWSGRGGSTDTQYF. The full variable domain, its missing parts supplied by reference TRBV30 and TRBJ2-3, is SQTIHQWPATLVQPVGSPLSLECTVEGTSNPNLYWYRQAAGRGLQLLFYSVGIGQISSEVPQNLSASRPQDRQFILSSKKLLLSDSGFYLCAWSGRGGSTDTQYFGPGTRLTVL.

V and J are TRBV6-2 or TRBV6-3 and TRBJ2-7, with a tentative D call TRBD1 (6 bases). The CDR3 consists of 14 residues. The ends were cut back, 4 bases at V and 5 bases at J, with 15 bases in the middle. CDR1 is MNHEY and CDR2 is SVGEGT in the germline V gene. In DNA form, the CDR3 reads TGTGCCAGCAGTTTTCTGGGCAGGGGCGACGAGCAGTACTTC. It yields the protein CASSFLGRGDEQYF.

The rearrangement joins TRBV7-9 to TRBJ2-5; TRBD2 matches at 8 bases. The CDR3 is made up of 17 amino acids. V shed 10 bases and J 5 bases; nucleotides not matched to a gene: 21. From germline, CDR1 is SEHNR and CDR2 FQNEAQ (reference sequence). Here the CDR3 DNA reads TGTGCCACCACCTCGTCGCCCCGGGGGGGAGCGGGGGAGACCCAGTACTTC. This codes for CATTSSPRGGAGETQYF.

This rearrangement joins TRBV7-6 to TRBJ2-1, with D tentatively TRBD2 (5 bases). Germline V gene lookup returns CDR1 SGHVS and CDR2 FNYEAQ. The V gene lost 3 bases and the J gene lost 6 bases, with 9 bases spanning the gap. The CDR3 runs to 13 residues. The DNA for the CDR3 is TGTGCCAGCAGCTTCGGACTGCCCAATGAGCAGTTCTTC. Its translation is CASSFGLPNEQFF.

The chain recombines TRBV21-1 with TRBJ1-2; the table gives TRBD1 as D, unverified against the DNA. TRBV21-1 is designated a pseudogene. This CDR3 comprises 19 residues. In DNA, the CDR3 is TGTGCCAGCAGCTCTTTGAACATCCGGGACAGGGGGTCTAACTATGGCTACACCTTC. Translation gives CASSSLNIRDRGSNYGYTF.